The 16 T cell receptor beta chains below come from one sample, sequenced in a study of T cells in Graves' hyperthyroidism and ophthalmopathy. Amplification targeted TCR beta CDR3 regions from RNA transcripts. First-round RT-PCR of the TCR CDR3 relied on the HTBI primer set. TCRdb independently ran MiXCR on the multiplex PCR reads; one entry per CDR3 protein. Of some 300,000 distinct CDR3 sequences in the sample, around 20% were seen once. The source material was blood. The receptors derive from a man aged 50 to 60 with Graves' ophthalmopathy.

Only one count was recorded for this clonotype. The J gene is TRBJ2-7, the V gene TRBV28, with TRBD1 identical over 11 bases. Per the germline V gene, CDR1 is MDHEN and CDR2 is SYDVKM. This CDR3 spans 15 amino acids. The junction had 6 bases not matched to a gene; V was cut back by 5 bases and J by 3 bases. The CDR3: CASSPWTGGYYEQYF. The CDR3, as DNA: TGTGCCAGCAGTCCCTGGACAGGGGGCTACTACGAGCAGTACTTC.

This clonotype was picked up many times. DNA for the CDR3: TGTGCCAGCAGCTTAACGTCTAGCGGGGGTTGGGAGACCCAGTACTTC. Its protein product is CASSLTSSGGWETQYF. The J gene is TRBJ2-5, the V gene TRBV7-8; the match to TRBD2 covers 10 bases. Germline trimming cut 2 bases from V and 5 bases from J; bases unmatched to any gene: 8. This CDR3 is built from 16 residues. Germline-derived CDR1 and CDR2 are SGHVS and FQNEAQ.

This clonotype was observed a handful of times. The V and J genes are TRBV6-1 and TRBJ1-1, with TRBD1 matching over 10 bases. V lost 5 bases and J lost 5; bases outside the gene matches: 8. Germline V lookup: CDR1 MNHNS, CDR2 SASEGT. The length of the CDR3 is 15 residues. The CDR3 loop reads CASSLRDRGRTEAFF. The DNA for the CDR3 is TGTGCCAGCAGTCTCCGGGACAGGGGACGAACTGAAGCTTTCTTT.

This clonotype showed up just a few times. This chain joins TRBV10-3 and TRBJ1-6; a possible D gene is TRBD1 (5 bases). Germline CDR1 and CDR2: ENHRY and SYGVKD. The CDR3 loop spans 14 amino acids. The V gene lost 7 bases and the J gene lost 5 bases, with 12 bases spanning the gap. CDR3 amino acids: CAITRDRNNSPLHF. CDR3 bases: TGTGCCATCACCCGGGACCGGAATAATTCACCCCTCCACTTT.

This clonotype was recorded many times. The rearrangement links TRBV5-6 to TRBJ1-1; D gene uncertain. The length of the CDR3 is 11 residues. The germline V gene encodes CDR1 SGHDT and CDR2 YYEEEE. V lost 0 bases and J 11 bases, leaving 8 bases between the germline ends. The CDR3 DNA is TGTGCCAGCAGCTTGGCCGAAAGGGCTTTCTTT. This encodes CASSLAERAFF.

This chain uses TRBV5-1 with TRBJ2-5, with D possibly TRBD1 on 6 matching bases. Germline-derived CDR1 and CDR2 are SGHRS and YFSETQ. The CDR3 spans 14 residues. Trimming cost V 0 bases and J 5 bases, with 11 bases left between them. The CDR3 sequence is CASSLGPQGETQYF. CDR3 coding DNA: TGCGCCAGCAGCTTGGGTCCCCAGGGGGAGACCCAGTACTTC.

This clonotype was recorded many times. The chain combines TRBV6-1 with TRBJ2-1; 9 nucleotides align to TRBD2. The CDR3 length is 16 residues. CDR1 is MNHNS and CDR2 is SASEGT in the germline V gene. V was pared by 6 bases and J by 4 bases, with 10 bases of the junction left unmatched. The CDR3 region has the DNA TGTGCCAGCAGCAGAATAGCGGGAGCGGGGTACAATGAGCAGTTCTTC. It codes for CASSRIAGAGYNEQFF.

This clonotype was recorded many times. The chain combines TRBV3-1 with TRBJ1-5; D perhaps matches TRBD1 (6 bases). Germline assignment: CDR1 LGHDT and CDR2 YNNKEL (reference sequence). The CDR3 covers 12 residues. The V and J ends lost 2 bases and 13 bases respectively, with 12 bases between them. CDR3 loop: CASSQQGMPQHF. In DNA, the CDR3 is TGTGCCAGCAGCCAACAGGGGATGCCACAGCATTTT.

The V gene is TRBV10-3, the J gene TRBJ1-5, with unresolved D. Trimming removed 3 bases at V and 0 bases at J, with 6 bases between. This CDR3 region has 14 residues. CDR1 and CDR2 (germline): ENHRY, SYGVKD. In DNA form, the CDR3 reads TGTGCCATCAGTGATGTCAATAGCAATCAGCCCCAGCATTTT. Amino acids: CAISDVNSNQPQHF.

V gene TRBV28 combines with J gene TRBJ2-4; 7 positions match TRBD2. Trimming cost V 7 bases and J 3 bases; bases outside gene matches: 9. CDR3 size: 15 residues. CDR1 is MDHEN and CDR2 is SYDVKM in the germline V gene. The CDR3 nucleotides read TGTGCCAGCACCGAGGGTGGGAGGGGCAAAAACATTCAGTACTTC. This gives the protein CASTEGGRGKNIQYF.

The genes are TRBV11-2 and TRBJ2-7; D ambiguous. Trimming removed 2 bases from V and 2 bases from J, with 4 bases in between. Germline assignment: CDR1 SGHAT and CDR2 FQNNGV. CDR3 length: 12 residues. The CDR3 nucleotides read TGTGCCAGCAGCTTAAAGGCCTACGAGCAGTACTTC. The encoded protein is CASSLKAYEQYF. Full variable domain (remainder filled in from reference TRBV11-2 and TRBJ2-7): EAGVAQSPRYKIIEKRQSVAFWCNPISGHATLYWYQQILGQGPKLLIQFQNNGVVDDSQLPKDRFSAERLKGVDSTLKIQPAKLEDSAVYLCASSLKAYEQYFGPGTRLTVT.

There are a few counts of this clonotype. The rearrangement uses TRBV5-4 and TRBJ1-4; D perhaps matches TRBD1 (6 bases). The germline CDR1 and CDR2 sequences are SGHNT and YYREEE (reference sequence). The CDR3 is 14 residues long. Trimming took 4 bases from V and 7 from J, leaving 14 bases between them. The chain's CDR3 is CASSLRGEGEKLFF. CDR3 in DNA: TGTGCCAGCAGCCTCAGGGGAGAGGGTGAAAAACTGTTTTTT.

There are a few counts of this clonotype. The rearrangement joins TRBV7-3 to TRBJ2-1; D unresolved. The V gene's germline CDR1 is SGHTA and CDR2 FQGTGA. The CDR3 consists of 15 residues. Trimming removed 4 bases at V and 4 bases at J, with 14 bases between. Here the CDR3 reads CASSSLGRTYNEQFF. In nucleotides, the CDR3 is TGTGCCAGCAGCTCTCTAGGACGGACGTACAATGAGCAGTTCTTC. Variable domain in full (rest from reference TRBV7-3 and TRBJ2-1): GAGVSQTPSNKVTEKGKYVELRCDPISGHTALYWYRQSLGQGPEFLIYFQGTGAADDSGLPNDRFFAVRPEGSVSTLKIQRTERGDSAVYLCASSSLGRTYNEQFFGPGTRLTVL.

This clonotype was observed many times. This chain connects TRBV5-1 to TRBJ2-7; TRBD1 agrees at 7 bases. Germline trimming cut 4 bases from V and 4 bases from J; bases unmatched to any gene: 14. The CDR3 is 16 residues long. Germline CDR1 is SGHRS and CDR2 is YFSETQ. CDR3 in amino acids: CASSLQQGTTAYEQYF. The CDR3 bases are TGCGCCAGCAGCCTGCAACAGGGGACGACTGCATACGAGCAGTACTTC.

This sequence joins TRBV6-1 and TRBJ1-2; 9 bases map to TRBD1. The CDR3 spans 16 residues. V shed 2 bases, J shed 2 bases, and the junction held 6 bases outside the gene matches. Germline lookup yields CDR1 MNHNS and CDR2 SASEGT. CDR3 in DNA: TGTGCCAGCAGTGAATCGGGACAGGGACGGAACTATGGCTACACCTTC. Its protein is CASSESGQGRNYGYTF.

This chain uses TRBV18 with TRBJ2-7, with D perhaps TRBD2 (5 bases). Germline V gene lookup returns CDR1 KGHSH and CDR2 LQKENI. CDR3 size: 18 residues. With 0 bases removed from V and 2 bases from J, the gap between germline ends came to 20 bases. The CDR3 spells CASSPPSFGGRFAYEQYF. CDR3 DNA sequence: TGTGCCAGCTCACCACCAAGTTTTGGCGGGCGATTTGCCTACGAGCAGTACTTC. The complete variable domain, with remaining parts taken from reference TRBV18 and TRBJ2-7, reads NAGVMQNPRHLVRRRGQEARLRCSPMKGHSHVYWYRQLPEEGLKFMVYLQKENIIDESGMPKERFSAEFPKEGPSILRIQQVVRGDSAAYFCASSPPSFGGRFAYEQYFGPGTRLTVT.